Below, 14 T cell receptor beta chains from the same sample are listed, as sequenced in a study of cytomegalovirus exposure and HLA in healthy donors. It was with 60 Vbeta and 13 Jbeta primers that the PCR ran. Assay used: immunoSEQ multiplex PCR; TCRdb lists only in-frame clones, some missing. Listed are 110,000 to 150,000 clones; 0.96% falls within the top ten. The sample taken for sequencing was PBMCs. These receptors were taken from a male donor in good health and CMV-seronegative.

V gene TRBV5-1 combines with J gene TRBJ2-2; D may be TRBD2 (6 bases). The germline V gene has CDR1 SGHRS and CDR2 YFSETQ. V lost 6 bases and J 1 base, leaving 10 bases between the germline ends. The CDR3 covers 14 residues. The CDR3 nucleotides are TGCGCCAGCAACGCGCGGGAGAACACCGGGGAGCTGTTTTTT. Translating gives CASNARENTGELFF.

The J gene is TRBJ1-1, the V gene TRBV6-1; 8 bases fit TRBD1. Germline V gives CDR1 MNHNS, CDR2 SASEGT. J gave up 1 base and V 11 bases, and 9 bases lay outside the gene matches. The CDR3 totals 14 residues. CDR3 nucleotide sequence: TGTGCCTGCCCAGGGGGCAAAGGGAACACTGAAGCTTTCTTT. This encodes CACPGGKGNTEAFF.

The chain recombines TRBV29-1 with TRBJ1-1; 7 bases match TRBD1. The CDR3 spans 13 residues. Losses at the gene ends were 7 bases for V and 5 bases for J; bases not matched to a gene: 10. The germline CDR1 and CDR2 sequences are SQVTM and ANQGSEA. The CDR3 DNA follows: TGCAGCGCCCCTGGACAGGATAGGACTGAAGCTTTCTTT. It specifies CSAPGQDRTEAFF.

The rearrangement uses TRBV2 and TRBJ2-7, with D unresolved. This CDR3 spans 12 amino acids. CDR1 is SNHLY and CDR2 is FYNNEI in the germline V gene. The V end lost 6 bases, the J end lost 2 bases, and 8 bases lay between the germline ends. CDR3 nucleotide sequence: TGTGCCAGCAGCAGTCCAGCCTACGAGCAGTACTTC. Translating it yields CASSSPAYEQYF.

The chain uses TRBV30 and TRBJ2-4; the D gene is possibly TRBD2 (6 bases). Trimming stripped 2 bases from V and 8 bases from J, with 10 bases between. Germline V gives CDR1 GTSNPN, CDR2 SVGIG (reference sequence). The CDR3 totals 12 residues. The CDR3 DNA sequence: TGTGCCTGGAGTAGGGACTCGGACATTCAGTACTTC. It codes for CAWSRDSDIQYF.

CDR3: CAWSDNSATNEKLFF. The CDR3 coding sequence is TGTGCCTGGAGCGATAACAGTGCAACTAATGAAAAACTGTTTTTT. V gene TRBV30 combines with J gene TRBJ1-4, with no clear D. V lost 3 bases and J 0 bases, leaving 11 bases between the germline ends. CDR1 and CDR2 from the germline V gene are GTSNPN and SVGIG (reference sequence). The length of the CDR3 is 15 residues. Supplemented by reference TRBV30 and TRBJ1-4, the full variable domain reads SQTIHQWPATLVQPVGSPLSLECTVEGTSNPNLYWYRQAAGRGLQLLFYSVGIGQISSEVPQNLSASRPQDRQFILSSKKLLLSDSGFYLCAWSDNSATNEKLFFGSGTQLSVL.

The V and J genes are TRBV11-2 and TRBJ2-1, with 9 positions matching TRBD1. With V trimmed by 5 bases and J by 12 bases, 14 bases remained unmatched. In germline, CDR1 is SGHAT, CDR2 FQNNGV. CDR3 size: 15 residues. The CDR3 nucleotides read TGTGCCAGCAGCGCTCGTCCGGGACAGGGTTTTTTGCAGTTCTTC. This translates into CASSARPGQGFLQFF.

The V gene is TRBV30, the J gene TRBJ1-5, with 10 bases lining up with TRBD1. Germline CDR1 and CDR2: GTSNPN and SVGIG (reference sequence). This CDR3 spans 15 amino acids. V shed 6 bases and J 4 bases; nucleotides not matched to a gene: 9. CDR3 sequence: CACSTGTGVNQPQHF. CDR3 in DNA: TGTGCCTGTTCCACCGGGACAGGGGTTAATCAGCCCCAGCATTTT.

This chain connects TRBV7-9 to TRBJ1-2; D is ambiguous. Per germline, CDR1 SEHNR and CDR2 FQNEAQ (reference sequence). CDR3 length equals 12 residues. V gave up 1 base and J gave up 4 bases, with 4 bases separating them. CDR3 sequence (DNA): TGTGCCAGCAGCTTAGGGAGCTATGGCTACACCTTC. Translation gives CASSLGSYGYTF.

This rearrangement joins TRBV7-3 to TRBJ2-7, with D possibly being TRBD2 (5 bases). The CDR3 sequence is 13 residues long. V shed 0 bases and J shed 5 bases, with 8 bases lying between them. Germline-derived CDR1 and CDR2 are SGHTA and FQGTGA. The CDR3 is CASSLTSGDEQYF. CDR3 in DNA: TGTGCCAGCAGCTTAACGTCCGGGGACGAGCAGTACTTC.

The CDR3 region has the DNA TGTGCCAGCAGCGTCCAGCGGGGAGATAACTCCGGGGCCAACGTCCTGACTTTC. This sequence encodes CASSVQRGDNSGANVLTF. The V gene is TRBV7-6, the J gene TRBJ2-6; TRBD2 matches 7 bases. Germline V gives CDR1 SGHVS, CDR2 FNYEAQ. The junction had 14 bases not matched to a gene; V was cut back by 5 bases and J by 4 bases. The CDR3 length is 18 residues. Supplemented by reference TRBV7-6 and TRBJ2-6, the full variable domain reads GAGVSQSPRYKVTKRGQDVALRCDPISGHVSLYWYRQALGQGPEFLTYFNYEAQQDKSGLPNDRFSAERPEGSISTLTIQRTEQRDSAMYRCASSVQRGDNSGANVLTFGAGSRLTVL.

The chain has TRBV7-2 and TRBJ2-1, with TRBD1 identical over 9 bases. The germline V gene encodes CDR1 SGHTA and CDR2 FQGNSA. V dropped 6 bases and J dropped 1; count of bases not matched to a gene: 7. This CDR3 has 16 amino acids. The CDR3 nucleotides are TGTGCCAGCAGACCGGGACAGGGAGGTTCCTACAATGAGCAGTTCTTC. The encoded protein is CASRPGQGGSYNEQFF. Together with reference TRBV7-2 and TRBJ2-1, the CDR3 gives the full variable domain: GAGVSQSPSNKVTEKGKDVELRCDPISGHTALYWYRQSLGQGLEFLIYFQGNSAPDKSGLPSDRFSAERTGGSVSTLTIQRTQQEDSAVYLCASRPGQGGSYNEQFFGPGTRLTVL.

The gene calls are TRBV30 and TRBJ2-3, with 7 bases matching TRBD1. Trimming at V came to 7 bases and at J to 1 base, leaving 17 bases not matched to a gene. CDR1 is GTSNPN, CDR2 SVGIG, per germline (reference sequence). This CDR3 region has 17 residues. CDR3 coding DNA: TGTGCCTCGACCCCGGACCGTAGGACAGGAGGCACAGATACGCAGTATTTT. Translating gives CASTPDRRTGGTDTQYF.

The chain couples TRBV6-6 to TRBJ2-2, with D maybe TRBD1 (6 bases). The CDR3 runs 13 residues. Looked up from germline, CDR1 is MNHNY and CDR2 is SVGAGI (reference sequence). Deletions cut 10 bases from V and 7 bases from J, with 16 bases between. The CDR3 DNA reads as TGTGCCAACAGACAGGTCCGAGACGGGGAGCTGTTTTTT. Translation gives CANRQVRDGELFF.